This entry concerns a single T cell receptor beta chain. Its target is unknown. This sample is part of a study of T cell responses to AZD1222 COVID-19 vaccine. Notes on the study in general: It should be noted that donors were predominantly white British and more often female, and clonal diversity was possibly underestimated. The CD4 TCRs associated with vaccination extended across spike and predominated at 160-218 and 743-854. Researchers took repertoire samples only after the peak T cell response had come.

This table comes from immunoSEQ multiplex PCR, and its TCRdb copy is limited to in-frame clones, with some not included. The repertoire has about 200,000 clones, approximately 94% of them found once; the top ten carry less than 1.2%. The V segment lost 0 bases and the J segment 3 bases; nucleotides outside the gene matches: 6. The CDR3 is 16 residues long. Germline V CDR1 and CDR2: SGHDT, YYEEEE. This sample comprised peripheral blood, obtained on day 0 of MenACWY control vaccination. This rearrangement joins TRBV5-6 to TRBJ2-1; 7 bases map to TRBD1. The receptor comes from an adult in good health. CDR3 region: CASSLAPSGGYNEQFF. The CDR3 DNA reads as TGTGCCAGCAGCTTGGCTCCCTCAGGGGGCTACAATGAGCAGTTCTTC.